The present entry profiles one T cell receptor beta chain with its context. The antigen is not known. Sequencing used immunoSEQ multiplex PCR; TCRdb keeps in-frame clones, though not all of them. The table records fewer than 65,000 clones, almost 90% of them present only once. V was clipped by 0 bases and J by 0 bases, with 15 bases between them. Germline lookup yields CDR1 SGHDN and CDR2 FVKESK. CDR3 length equals 17 residues. The data were obtained in a study of OX40 agonist ivuxolimab in advanced cancers. Background on the study: Intravenous ivuxolimab was administered to patients every 2 weeks at 0.01 to 10 mg/kg. Of the participants, over 30% had some prior anti-PD-1, anti-PD-L1 or anti-CTLA-4 therapy, which was allowed. Findings and caveats of the study: Among expanded peripheral T cells, antigen specificity went undetermined.

Samples were taken at baseline and on day 1 of cycles 4 and 7. The sequence derives from an adult with an advanced solid tumor such as melanoma, head and neck, liver or kidney cancer. This chain connects TRBV14 to TRBJ2-7, with D unresolved. The sample consisted of CD4+ or CD8+ T cells sorted from blood, taken in a trial of the OX40 agonist ivuxolimab. The DNA of the CDR3 is TGTGCCAGCAGCCAAGATCTGTCACCGGGCTACTCCTACGAGCAGTACTTC. As protein: CASSQDLSPGYSYEQYF.